The sequence of this T cell receptor beta chain was determined in a study of T cell responses to AZD1222 COVID-19 vaccine. Concerning this clone itself: Its antigen is undetermined.

The CDR3 is 14 residues long. Germline loops: CDR1 MDHEN, CDR2 SYDVKM. Trimming removed 6 bases from V and 3 bases from J, with 14 bases in between. Measured with immunoSEQ multiplex PCR; TCRdb has only the in-frame clones, and not every one. Of roughly 150,000 clones in the sample, approximately 80% were seen once. Study-wide results and limits: The donor group comprised mostly white British people and more females; the analysis possibly underestimated clonal diversity. Nearly half of spike-specific TCRs reportedly target variant regions that are unmutated in the B.1.351 and B.1.1.7 variants.

Material: peripheral blood, obtained on day 0 of AZD1222 vaccination. The TCR was taken from an adult in good health. The chain recombines TRBV28 with TRBJ1-1; possibly TRBD1 for D (6 bases). CDR3 sequence: CASRPAGAYTEAFF. CDR3 in DNA: TGTGCCAGCAGACCCGCAGGGGCTTACACTGAAGCTTTCTTT.